The TCR beta chain described here comes from a study of blood T cell repertoires in COVID-19. Across the study: Spain, Italy and the United States supplied samples that represented acute and convalescent COVID-19. T cells, B-cell-depleted T cells, or PBMCs provided the cDNA or gDNA that served as material.

The CDR3 runs 12 residues. Germline V lookup: CDR1 MNHEY, CDR2 SVGEGT. Trimming took 3 bases from V and 3 from J, leaving 4 bases between them. Only one count was recorded for this clone. Original data processing: Estimated nucleated cell counts came from reference gene primer amplification. TCRdb keeps only in-frame clones here, not all; method: immunoSEQ multiplex PCR. V, J and clone size are those of that table, while D and trimming were read from the DNA. The sample lists roughly 250,000 clones; roughly 84% were seen once. The sample comprised peripheral blood. The V call is TRBV6-2 or TRBV6-3, the J call TRBJ2-3; D is undetermined. The receptor's source is a middle-aged woman who had recovered from COVID-19. As DNA, the CDR3 is TGTGCCAGCAGTTATATTACAGATACGCAGTATTTT. As protein: CASSYITDTQYF.